This T cell receptor beta chain was profiled in a study of T-cell reconstitution after alpha-beta-depleted transplantation in children. The germline V and J ends were trimmed by 10 bases and 0 bases, with 13 bases remaining between them. The CDR3 has 13 residues. In this sample, this clonotype turned up many times. The TCRbeta library incorporated unique molecular identifiers. TCRdb processed the PCR reads anew with MiXCR; each CDR3 protein has one entry. Among hundreds of thousands of distinct CDR3 sequences listed, approximately 15% were seen once. The sample here was PBMCs, mostly from graft donor cells, taken 360 days after TCRalphabeta/CD19-depleted stem cell transplant. The chain has TRBV12-3 or TRBV12-4 and TRBJ2-7, with D possibly being TRBD1 (5 bases). This sequence originates from a male patient younger than 18 who had a stem cell transplant for acute lymphoblastic leukemia, so the T cells may come from the graft donor. The CDR3 bases are TGTGCCACCCGATCGACAGACTCCTACGAGCAGTACTTC. Residues: CATRSTDSYEQYF.